This T cell receptor (beta chain) was documented in a study of blood T cell repertoires in COVID-19. The overall study: PBMCs, B-cell-depleted T cells, or T cells were the source of the cDNA or gDNA that made up the material.

Trimming cost V 0 bases and J 3 bases; bases outside gene matches: 3. The CDR3 length is 15 residues. CDR1 and CDR2 from the germline V gene are LGHNA and YNFKEQ. Profiling relied on immunoSEQ multiplex PCR, and the TCRdb table lists in-frame clones only, not all of them. Of some 260,000 clones in the sample, roughly 88% were seen once. The chain carries TRBV4-2 and TRBJ2-5; 8 nucleotides line up with TRBD2. This receptor was taken from a woman aged 40-49 years who had recovered from COVID-19. The source material was peripheral blood. This CDR3 reads CASSQELAEKETQYF. Here the CDR3 DNA reads TGTGCCAGCAGCCAAGAACTAGCGGAGAAAGAGACCCAGTACTTC.